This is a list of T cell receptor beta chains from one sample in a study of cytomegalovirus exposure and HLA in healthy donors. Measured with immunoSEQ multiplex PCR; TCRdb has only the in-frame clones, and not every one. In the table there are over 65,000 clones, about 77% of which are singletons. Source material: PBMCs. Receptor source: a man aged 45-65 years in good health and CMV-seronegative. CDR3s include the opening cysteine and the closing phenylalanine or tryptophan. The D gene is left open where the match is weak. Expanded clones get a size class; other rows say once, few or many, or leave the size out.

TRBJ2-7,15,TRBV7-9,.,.,CASSRGTLQADEQYF,TGTGCCAGCAGCAGGGGTACTCTGCAGGCCGACGAGCAGTACTTC
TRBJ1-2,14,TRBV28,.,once,CASSFGSGNYGYTF,TGTGCCAGCAGTTTTGGGTCAGGGAACTATGGCTACACCTTC
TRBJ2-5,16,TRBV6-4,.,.,CASYLAGQGGQETQYF,TGTGCCAGCTACTTAGCTGGGCAGGGGGGCCAAGAGACCCAGTACTTC
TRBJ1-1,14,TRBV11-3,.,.,CASSPPDRNTEAFF,TGTGCCAGCAGCCCGCCCGACAGAAACACTGAAGCTTTCTTT
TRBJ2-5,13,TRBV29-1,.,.,CSVEVLLRETQYF,TGCAGCGTTGAGGTTCTTCTGAGGGAGACCCAGTACTTC
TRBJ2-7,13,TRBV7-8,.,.,CASSDRRGYEQYF,TGTGCCAGCAGTGACAGGCGCGGGTACGAGCAGTACTTC
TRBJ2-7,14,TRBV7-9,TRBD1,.,CASSLDRHNYEQYF,TGTGCCAGCAGTTTGGACAGGCACAACTACGAGCAGTACTTC
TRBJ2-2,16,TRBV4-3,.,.,CASSQVWSGYTGELFF,TGCGCCAGCAGCCAAGTATGGTCAGGATACACCGGGGAGCTGTTTTTT
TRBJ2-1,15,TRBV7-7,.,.,CASSLGVRAYNEQFF,TGTGCTAGCAGCTTAGGGGTCAGGGCCTACAATGAGCAGTTCTTC
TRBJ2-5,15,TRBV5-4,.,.,CASSLGSGSGETQYF,TGTGCCAGCAGCTTGGGGAGTGGGTCGGGAGAGACCCAGTACTTC
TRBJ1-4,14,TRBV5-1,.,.,CASSLQSSNEKLFF,TGCGCCAGCAGCTTACAGTCATCTAATGAAAAACTGTTTTTT
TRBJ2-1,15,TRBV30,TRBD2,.,CAWLRPGLAGNEQFF,TGTGCCTGGCTCAGGCCGGGACTAGCGGGCAATGAGCAGTTCTTC
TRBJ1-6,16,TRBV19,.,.,CASSRALGSARSPLHF,TGTGCCAGTAGTAGGGCTTTGGGTTCCGCAAGGTCACCCCTCCACTTT
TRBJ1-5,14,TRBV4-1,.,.,CASSQDNIFGPQHF,TGCGCCAGCAGCCAAGATAACATTTTTGGGCCCCAGCATTTT
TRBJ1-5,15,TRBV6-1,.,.,CASSESGGGNQPQHF,TGTGCCAGCAGTGAATCTGGGGGCGGCAATCAGCCCCAGCATTTT
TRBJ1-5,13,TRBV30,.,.,CAWSRQGTQPQHF,TGTGCCTGGAGTCGGCAGGGTACTCAGCCCCAGCATTTT
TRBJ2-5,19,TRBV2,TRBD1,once,CASRRTYPGTGESQETQYF,TGTGCCAGCAGAAGGACCTATCCGGGGACAGGGGAGTCCCAAGAGACCCAGTACTTC
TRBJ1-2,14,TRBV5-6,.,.,CASSNWGGRRGYTF,TGTGCCAGCAGCAACTGGGGGGGGCGGCGAGGCTACACCTTC
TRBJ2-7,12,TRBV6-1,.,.,CASSESGYEQYF,TGTGCCAGCAGTGAATCGGGCTACGAGCAGTACTTC
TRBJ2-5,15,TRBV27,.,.,CASSSLPAAQETQYF,TGTGCCAGCAGTTCCCTCCCTGCGGCCCAAGAGACCCAGTACTTC
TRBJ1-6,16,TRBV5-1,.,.,CASSSGGGPYNSPLHF,TGCGCCAGCAGCTCCGGGGGGGGACCTTATAATTCACCCCTCCACTTT
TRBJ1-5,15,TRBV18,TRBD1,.,CASSRGQGARQPQHF,TGTGCCAGCTCACGGGGACAGGGGGCGCGACAGCCCCAGCATTTT
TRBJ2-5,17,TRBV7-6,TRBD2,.,CASSLAYRGGRQETQYF,TGTGCCAGCAGCTTAGCCTACCGGGGGGGGAGGCAAGAGACCCAGTACTTC
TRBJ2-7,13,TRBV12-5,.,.,CASGLASGNEQYF,TGTGCTAGTGGTTTGGCTTCGGGAAACGAGCAGTACTTC
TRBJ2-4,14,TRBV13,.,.,CASSLDRGGNIQYF,TGTGCCAGCAGCTTAGATAGGGGTGGGAACATTCAGTACTTC
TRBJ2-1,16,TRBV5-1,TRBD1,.,CASSSPARTGTGEQFF,TGCGCCAGCAGCTCGCCGGCCAGGACAGGCACGGGGGAGCAGTTCTTC
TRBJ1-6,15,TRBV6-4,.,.,CASSARRDYNSPLHF,TGTGCCAGCAGTGCGCGCCGGGACTATAATTCACCCCTCCACTTT
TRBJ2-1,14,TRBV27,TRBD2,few,CASRSGGSNNEQFF,TGTGCCAGCAGAAGCGGGGGGTCAAACAATGAGCAGTTCTTC
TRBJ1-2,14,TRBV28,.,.,CASSPPDRRYGYTF,TGTGCCAGCAGCCCACCTGACCGGCGGTATGGCTACACCTTC
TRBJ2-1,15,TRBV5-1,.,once,CASSLQASVGNEQFF,TGCGCCAGCAGCTTGCAGGCTAGCGTTGGTAATGAGCAGTTCTTC
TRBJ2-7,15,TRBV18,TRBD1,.,CASSLSAGGNREQYF,TGTGCCAGCTCACTCTCGGCAGGGGGTAACCGCGAGCAGTACTTC
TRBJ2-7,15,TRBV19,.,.,CASSLRDTGAYEQYF,TGTGCCAGTAGTCTACGGGACACCGGAGCCTACGAGCAGTACTTC
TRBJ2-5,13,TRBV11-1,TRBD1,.,CASSSGQRETQYF,TGTGCCAGCAGCTCGGGACAGCGGGAGACCCAGTACTTC
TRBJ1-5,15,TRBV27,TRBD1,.,CASSLDRGSNQPQHF,TGTGCCAGCAGTTTGGACAGGGGAAGCAATCAGCCCCAGCATTTT
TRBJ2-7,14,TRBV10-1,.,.,CASSVDRGAGEQYF,TGTGCCAGCAGTGTGGACCGGGGGGCGGGCGAGCAGTACTTC
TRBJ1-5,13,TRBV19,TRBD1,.,CASSITGEKPQHF,TGTGCCAGTAGTATAACAGGGGAGAAGCCCCAGCATTTT
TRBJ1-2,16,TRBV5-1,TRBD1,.,CASSSEGQGAGYGYTF,TGCGCCAGCAGCTCCGAGGGGCAGGGGGCAGGGTATGGCTACACCTTC
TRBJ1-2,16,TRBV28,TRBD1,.,CASSLGRQGAGYGYTF,TGTGCCAGCAGTTTAGGGAGACAGGGGGCCGGTTATGGCTACACCTTC
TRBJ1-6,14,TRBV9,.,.,CASSAGVYNSPLHF,TGTGCCAGCAGCGCGGGAGTGTATAATTCACCCCTCCACTTT
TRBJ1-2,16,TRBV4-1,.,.,CASSQDTGVINYGYTF,TGCGCCAGCAGCCAAGATACGGGGGTAATTAACTATGGCTACACCTTC
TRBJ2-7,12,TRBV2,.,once,CAGVGGTREQYF,TGTGCCGGGGTTGGGGGGACCCGCGAGCAGTACTTC
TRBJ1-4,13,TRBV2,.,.,CASTRGINEKLFF,TGTGCCAGCACGCGGGGGATTAATGAAAAACTGTTTTTT